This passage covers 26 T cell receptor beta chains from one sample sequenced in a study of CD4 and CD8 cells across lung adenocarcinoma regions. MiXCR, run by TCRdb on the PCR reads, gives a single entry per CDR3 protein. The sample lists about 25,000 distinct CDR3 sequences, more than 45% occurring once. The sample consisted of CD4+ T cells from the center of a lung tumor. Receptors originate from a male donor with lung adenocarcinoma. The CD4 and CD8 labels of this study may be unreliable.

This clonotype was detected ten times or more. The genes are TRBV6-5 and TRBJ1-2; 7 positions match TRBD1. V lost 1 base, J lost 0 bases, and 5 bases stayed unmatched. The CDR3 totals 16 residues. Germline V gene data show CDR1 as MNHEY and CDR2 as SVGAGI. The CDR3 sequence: CASSYLGQGANYGYTF. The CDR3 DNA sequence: TGTGCCAGCAGTTACTTAGGCCAGGGGGCTAACTATGGCTACACCTTC.

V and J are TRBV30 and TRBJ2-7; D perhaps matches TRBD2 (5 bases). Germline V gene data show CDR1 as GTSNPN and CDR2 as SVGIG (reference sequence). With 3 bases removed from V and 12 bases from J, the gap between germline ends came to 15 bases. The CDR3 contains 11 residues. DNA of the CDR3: TGTGCCTGGAGGACCCGAGGGCAGTGGTACTTC. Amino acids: CAWRTRGQWYF.

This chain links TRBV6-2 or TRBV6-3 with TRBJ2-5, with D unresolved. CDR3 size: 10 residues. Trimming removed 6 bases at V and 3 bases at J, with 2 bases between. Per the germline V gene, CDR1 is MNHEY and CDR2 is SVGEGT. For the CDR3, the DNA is TGTGCCAGCAGAAAAGAGACCCAGTACTTC. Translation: CASRKETQYF.

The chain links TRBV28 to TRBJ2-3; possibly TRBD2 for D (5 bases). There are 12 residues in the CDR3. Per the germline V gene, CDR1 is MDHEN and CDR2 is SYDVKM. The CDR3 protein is CSGMSSTNIQYF. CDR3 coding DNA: TGTTCGGGGATGTCAAGCACAAATATTCAGTATTTT.

The CDR3 bases are TGTGCCAGCAGCAGCATCGGACTAGCGGGAGTCGACGGGGAGCTGTTTTTT. Protein sequence: CASSSIGLAGVDGELFF. The J gene is TRBJ2-2, the V gene TRBV14, with TRBD2 matching over 13 bases. J gave up 7 bases and V 5 bases, and 10 bases lay outside the gene matches. The CDR3 extends over 17 amino acids. Germline assignment: CDR1 SGHDN and CDR2 FVKESK.

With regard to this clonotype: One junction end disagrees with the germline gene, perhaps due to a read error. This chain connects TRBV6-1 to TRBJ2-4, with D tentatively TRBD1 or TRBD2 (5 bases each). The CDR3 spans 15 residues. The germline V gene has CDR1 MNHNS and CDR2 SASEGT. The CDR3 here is CASRELGSGANILTF. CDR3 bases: TGTGCCAGCCGTGAGCTGGGCTCCGGGGCCAACATCCTGACCTTC.

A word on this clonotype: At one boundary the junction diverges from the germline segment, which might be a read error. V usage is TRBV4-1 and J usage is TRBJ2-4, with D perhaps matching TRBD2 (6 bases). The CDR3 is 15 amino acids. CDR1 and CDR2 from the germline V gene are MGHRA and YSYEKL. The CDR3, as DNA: TGCGCCAGCAGCCAAGATGAGCGGGCCAAAAACATCCAGTACTTC. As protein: CASSQDERAKNIQYF.

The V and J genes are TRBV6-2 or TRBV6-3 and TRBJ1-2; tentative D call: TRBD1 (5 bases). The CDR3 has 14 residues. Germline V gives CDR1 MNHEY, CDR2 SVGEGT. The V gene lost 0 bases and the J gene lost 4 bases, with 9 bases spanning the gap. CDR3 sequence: CASSYSGTAYGYTF. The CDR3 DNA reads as TGTGCCAGCAGTTACTCGGGGACTGCCTATGGCTACACCTTC.

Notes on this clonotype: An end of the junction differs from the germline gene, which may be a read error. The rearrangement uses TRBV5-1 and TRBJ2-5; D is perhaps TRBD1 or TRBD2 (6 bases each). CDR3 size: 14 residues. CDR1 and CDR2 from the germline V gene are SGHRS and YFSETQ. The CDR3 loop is CAGSWWRDKDTQYF. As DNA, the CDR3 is TGCGCGGGCAGCTGGTGGCGGGACAAAGATACCCAGTACTTC.

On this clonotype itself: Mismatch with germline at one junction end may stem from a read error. The CDR3 bases are TGTGCCAGCAGCGCGTACCGGGTCAGGGGCAAAGATACGCAGTACTTT. It is translated as CASSAYRVRGKDTQYF. The chain recombines TRBV24-1 with TRBJ2-4, with D possibly TRBD1 on 6 matching bases. The CDR3 contains 16 residues. Germline V CDR1 and CDR2: KGHDR, SFDVKD.

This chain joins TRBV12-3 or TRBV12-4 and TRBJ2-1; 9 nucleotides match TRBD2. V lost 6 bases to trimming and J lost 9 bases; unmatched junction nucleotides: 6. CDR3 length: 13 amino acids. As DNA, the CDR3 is TGTGCCAGCAGAGGCGGGGGGGCCGGTGAGCAGTTCTTC. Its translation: CASRGGGAGEQFF.

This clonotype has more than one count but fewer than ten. CDR3 nucleotide sequence: TGTGCCAGCTTAACAGGGCCCCTCGGGGAGCAGTACTTC. It translates to CASLTGPLGEQYF. The chain has TRBV6-1 and TRBJ2-5; maybe TRBD1 (6 bases). The germline gives CDR1 MNHNS, CDR2 SASEGT. Trimming shortened V by 8 bases and J by 11 bases, and 21 bases separated the two germline ends. CDR3 length: 13 residues.

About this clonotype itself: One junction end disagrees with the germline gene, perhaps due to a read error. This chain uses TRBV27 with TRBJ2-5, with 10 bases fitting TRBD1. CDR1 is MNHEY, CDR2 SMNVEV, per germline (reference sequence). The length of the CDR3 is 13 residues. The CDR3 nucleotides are TGTGCCAGCAGTAGACAGGGGGCGAAGACCCAGTATTTC. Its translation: CASSRQGAKTQYF.

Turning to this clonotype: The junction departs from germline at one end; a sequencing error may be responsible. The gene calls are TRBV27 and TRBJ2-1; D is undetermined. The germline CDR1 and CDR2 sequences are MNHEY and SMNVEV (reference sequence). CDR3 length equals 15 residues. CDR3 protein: CASSLVAVSYDEQFF. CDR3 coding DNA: TGTGCCAGCAGTCTCGTGGCGGTAAGCTACGATGAGCAGTTTTTC.

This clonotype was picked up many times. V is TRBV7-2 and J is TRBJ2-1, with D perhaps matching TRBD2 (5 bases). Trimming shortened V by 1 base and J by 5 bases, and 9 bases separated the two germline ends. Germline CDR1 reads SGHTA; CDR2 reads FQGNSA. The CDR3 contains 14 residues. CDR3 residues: CASSLVGLHNEQFF. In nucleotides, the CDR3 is TGTGCCAGCAGCTTAGTTGGACTTCACAATGAGCAGTTCTTC. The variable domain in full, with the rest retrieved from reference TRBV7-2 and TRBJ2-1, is GAGVSQSPSNKVTEKGKDVELRCDPISGHTALYWYRQSLGQGLEFLIYFQGNSAPDKSGLPSDRFSAERTGGSVSTLTIQRTQQEDSAVYLCASSLVGLHNEQFFGPGTRLTVL.

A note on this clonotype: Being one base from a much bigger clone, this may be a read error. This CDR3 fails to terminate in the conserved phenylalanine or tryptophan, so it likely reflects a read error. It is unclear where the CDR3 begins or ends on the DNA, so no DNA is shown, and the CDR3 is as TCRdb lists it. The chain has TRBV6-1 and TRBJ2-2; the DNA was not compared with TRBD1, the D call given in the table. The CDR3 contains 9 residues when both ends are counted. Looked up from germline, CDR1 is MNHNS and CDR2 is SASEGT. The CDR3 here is CANSEPSGE.

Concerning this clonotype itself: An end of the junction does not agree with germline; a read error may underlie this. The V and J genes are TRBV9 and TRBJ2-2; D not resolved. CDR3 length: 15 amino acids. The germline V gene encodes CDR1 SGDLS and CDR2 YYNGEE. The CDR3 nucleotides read TGTGCCAGCAGCCCCTCGCCAAGAAACATCGGGGAGCTGTTTTTT. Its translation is CASSPSPRNIGELFF.

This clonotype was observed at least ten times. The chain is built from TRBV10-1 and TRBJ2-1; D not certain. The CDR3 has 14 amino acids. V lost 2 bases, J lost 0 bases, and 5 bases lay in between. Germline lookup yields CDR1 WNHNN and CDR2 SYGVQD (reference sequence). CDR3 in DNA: TGCGCCAGCAGTGAGGGGTTCTCCTACAATGAGCAGTTCTTC. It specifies CASSEGFSYNEQFF.

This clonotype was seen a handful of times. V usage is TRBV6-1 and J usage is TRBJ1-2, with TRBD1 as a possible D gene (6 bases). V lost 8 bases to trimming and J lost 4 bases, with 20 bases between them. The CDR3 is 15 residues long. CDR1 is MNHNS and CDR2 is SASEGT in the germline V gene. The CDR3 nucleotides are TGTGCCAGCCGAGGTGCGGACAGCTTATCCTATGGCTACACCTTC. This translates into CASRGADSLSYGYTF.

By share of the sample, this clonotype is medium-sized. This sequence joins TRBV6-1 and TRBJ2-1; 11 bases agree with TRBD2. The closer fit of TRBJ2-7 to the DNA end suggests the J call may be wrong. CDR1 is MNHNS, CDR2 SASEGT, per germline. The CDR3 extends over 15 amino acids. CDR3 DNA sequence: TGTGCCAGCAGTGATAGGACTAGCGGGTACGTACAGCAGTACTTC. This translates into CASSDRTSGYVQQYF.

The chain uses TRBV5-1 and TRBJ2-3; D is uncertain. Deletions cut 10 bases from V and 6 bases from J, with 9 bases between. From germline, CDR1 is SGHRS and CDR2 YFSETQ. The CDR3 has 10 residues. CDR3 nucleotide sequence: TGCGCCGTATTGGGGGATACGCAGTATTTT. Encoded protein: CAVLGDTQYF.

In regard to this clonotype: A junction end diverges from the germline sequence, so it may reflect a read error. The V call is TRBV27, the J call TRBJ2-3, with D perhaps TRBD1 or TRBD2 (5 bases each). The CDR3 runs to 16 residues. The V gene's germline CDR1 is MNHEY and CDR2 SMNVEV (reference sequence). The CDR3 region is CASGGKGVSDTETQYF. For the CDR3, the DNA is TGTGCCAGCGGGGGAAAAGGGGTTTCGGACACAGAGACGCAGTACTTT.

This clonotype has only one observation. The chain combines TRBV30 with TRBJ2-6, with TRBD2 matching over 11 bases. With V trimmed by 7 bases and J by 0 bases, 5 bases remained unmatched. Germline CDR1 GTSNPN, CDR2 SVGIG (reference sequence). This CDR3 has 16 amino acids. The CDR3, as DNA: TGTGCCTCGGGACTAGCGGCGACCTCTGGGGCCAACGTCCTGACTTTC. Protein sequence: CASGLAATSGANVLTF. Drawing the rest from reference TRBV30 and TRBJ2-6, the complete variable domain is SQTIHQWPATLVQPVGSPLSLECTVEGTSNPNLYWYRQAAGRGLQLLFYSVGIGQISSEVPQNLSASRPQDRQFILSSKKLLLSDSGFYLCASGLAATSGANVLTFGAGSRLTVL.

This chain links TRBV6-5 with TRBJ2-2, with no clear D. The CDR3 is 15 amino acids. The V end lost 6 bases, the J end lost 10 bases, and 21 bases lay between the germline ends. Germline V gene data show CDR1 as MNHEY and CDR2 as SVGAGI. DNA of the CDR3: TGTGCCAGCAGACTCCAGTCCGTGATTCCAGAGGAGCTGTTTTTT. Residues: CASRLQSVIPEELFF.

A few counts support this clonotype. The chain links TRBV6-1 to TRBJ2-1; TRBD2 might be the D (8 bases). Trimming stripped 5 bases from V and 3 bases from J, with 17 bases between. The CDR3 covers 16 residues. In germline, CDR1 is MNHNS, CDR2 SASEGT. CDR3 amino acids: CASSPRGLAGYNEQFF. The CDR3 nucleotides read TGTGCCAGCAGTCCGAGGGGGCTAGCGGGCTACAATGAGCAGTTCTTC.

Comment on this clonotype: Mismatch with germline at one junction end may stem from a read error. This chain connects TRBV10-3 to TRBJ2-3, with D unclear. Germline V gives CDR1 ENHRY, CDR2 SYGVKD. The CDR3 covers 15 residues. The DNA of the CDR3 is TGTGCCCCCGCGTTGCAGGCTGTGAACACAGATGCGCAGTATTTT. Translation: CAPALQAVNTDAQYF.